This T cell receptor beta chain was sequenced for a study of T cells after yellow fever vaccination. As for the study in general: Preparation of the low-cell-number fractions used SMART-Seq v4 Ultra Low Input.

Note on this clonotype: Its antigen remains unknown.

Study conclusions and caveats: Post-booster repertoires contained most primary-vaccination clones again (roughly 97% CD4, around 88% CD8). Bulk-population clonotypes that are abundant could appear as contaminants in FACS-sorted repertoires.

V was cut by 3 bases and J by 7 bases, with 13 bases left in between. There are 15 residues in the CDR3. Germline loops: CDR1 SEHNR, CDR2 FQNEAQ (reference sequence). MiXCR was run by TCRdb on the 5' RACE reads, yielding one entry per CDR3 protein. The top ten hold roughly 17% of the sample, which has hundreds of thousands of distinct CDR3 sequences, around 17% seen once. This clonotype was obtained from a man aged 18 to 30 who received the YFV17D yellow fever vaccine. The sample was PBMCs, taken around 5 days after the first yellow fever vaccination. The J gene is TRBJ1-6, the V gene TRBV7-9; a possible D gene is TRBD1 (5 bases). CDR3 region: CASSFGGSGNSPLHF. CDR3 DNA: TGTGCCAGCAGCTTCGGGGGGTCGGGGAATTCACCCCTCCACTTT.